Listed below are T cell receptor beta chains from one sample, sequenced in a study of circulating CD8 cells and anti-PD-1 response in melanoma. One entry per CDR3 protein results from TCRdb running MiXCR on the reads. The sample includes 950 to 1,100 distinct CDR3 sequences, under 10% seen only once; the top ten take under 35%. This material consisted of CD8+ T cells from PBMCs, taken at baseline or after one month of anti-PD-1 therapy (not recorded which). All receptors derive from a human donor with melanoma. CDR3s include the opening cysteine and the closing phenylalanine or tryptophan. Fields, in order: D gene, clone size, V gene, J gene, CDR3 DNA, CDR3 protein. D genes are given only for firm matches. Clone size is given for some rows only: seen once, a few or many times, or a class if the clone is expanded.

-	few	TRBV29-1	TRBJ2-1	TGCAGCGCCGGGAGCGGCCCGAAGCAGTTCTTC	CSAGSGPKQFF
-	large	TRBV20-1	TRBJ2-7	TGCAGTGCTAGAGGTCGCGCCGACTACGAGCAGTACTTC	CSARGRADYEQYF
TRBD2	-	TRBV6-1	TRBJ2-3	TGTGCCAGCAGTGAAGTCTATGCGGCGGGGGGTACAGATACGCAGTATTTT	CASSEVYAAGGTDTQYF
TRBD1	-	TRBV30	TRBJ2-7	TGTGCCTGGACGGCCGCGGACAGGAACTACGAGCAGTACTTC	CAWTAADRNYEQYF
TRBD2	-	TRBV30	TRBJ2-1	TGTGCCTGGAGTCCTCCGGGACTAGCGGGGTTGAATGAGCAGTTCTTC	CAWSPPGLAGLNEQFF
-	medium-sized	TRBV27	TRBJ2-2	TGTGCCAGCAGCTCTCATGCGACCCTTACTAACACCGGGGAGCTGTTTTTT	CASSSHATLTNTGELFF
TRBD2	medium-sized	TRBV20-1	TRBJ2-5	TGCAGTGCTAGAGACCCTGGCGGGAGGACCCAGTACTTC	CSARDPGGRTQYF
TRBD1	medium-sized	TRBV5-4	TRBJ2-7	TGTGCCAGCAGCCGACAGGGTCTCTACGAGCAGTACTTC	CASSRQGLYEQYF
-	medium-sized	TRBV5-8	TRBJ1-1	TGTGCCAGCAGGTGGGGGGAGGCAACTGAAGCTTTCTTT	CASRWGEATEAFF
TRBD1	large	TRBV19	TRBJ1-1	TGTGCCAGTAGTATCGGGGGGACAGGGGTGGCTGAAGCTTTCTTT	CASSIGGTGVAEAFF
-	medium-sized	TRBV19	TRBJ2-4	TGTGCCAGTAGTATAGGGGGGGTACTAGCCAAAAACATTCAGTACTTC	CASSIGGVLAKNIQYF
TRBD2	medium-sized	TRBV2	TRBJ2-7	TGTGCCAGCGACGCTAGCGGAAGTGGAGAGCAGTACTTC	CASDASGSGEQYF
TRBD1	medium-sized	TRBV19	TRBJ1-6	TGTGCCAGTAATTTGGGACAGGGGATGCATTCACCCCTCCACTTT	CASNLGQGMHSPLHF
-	few	TRBV24-1	TRBJ2-2	TGTGCCACCAGTGACGCGGGGAGCACCGGGGAGCTGTTTTTT	CATSDAGSTGELFF
-	-	TRBV29-1	TRBJ2-2	TGCAGCGCTGACAGGAACACCGGGGAGCTGTCTTTT	CSADRNTGELSF
TRBD1	medium-sized	TRBV19	TRBJ1-1	TGTGCCAGTGTCGGACAGGGAAACACTGAAGCTTTCTTT	CASVGQGNTEAFF
-	large	TRBV11-1	TRBJ2-7	TGTGCCAGCAGCTTTGGACAGTCCTACGAGCAGTACTTC	CASSFGQSYEQYF
-	medium-sized	TRBV12-3/TRBV12-4	TRBJ2-5	TGTGCCAGCAGTTTAAGGCGGGAGACCCAGTACTTC	CASSLRRETQYF
-	-	TRBV27	TRBJ2-1	TGTGCCAGCAGTTTATCCGGGGAACCTCACAATGAGCAGTTCTTC	CASSLSGEPHNEQFF
-	medium-sized	TRBV20-1	TRBJ1-2	TGCAGTGCTAGAGATCTAGGGGCGAGCTACACCTTC	CSARDLGASYTF
-	medium-sized	TRBV24-1	TRBJ1-5	TGTGCCACCAGTGACCTCATCAAAGAGGGCAATCAGCCCCAGCATTTT	CATSDLIKEGNQPQHF
TRBD1	medium-sized	TRBV2	TRBJ2-1	TGTGCCAGCCACCGGGACAGTTCAAGAAATGAGCAGTTCTTC	CASHRDSSRNEQFF
TRBD1	large	TRBV4-3	TRBJ2-7	TGCGCCAGCAGCGAAGACAGGGGCCCACTCTACGAGCAGTACTTC	CASSEDRGPLYEQYF
-	medium-sized	TRBV19	TRBJ2-5	TGTGCCAGTAGTCACTGGGACGGAGGACAAGAGACCCAGTACTTC	CASSHWDGGQETQYF
-	medium-sized	TRBV12-3/TRBV12-4	TRBJ2-7	TGTGCCAGCAGTTTCGCAGGGACGGTCTACGAGCAGTACTTC	CASSFAGTVYEQYF
-	medium-sized	TRBV25-1	TRBJ2-1	TGTGCCAGCAGTATCTTCAATGAGCAGTTCTTC	CASSIFNEQFF